Listed below are T cell receptor beta chains from one sample, sequenced in a study of shared clonotypes between healthy human individuals. Profiled with immunoSEQ multiplex PCR; TCRdb holds only in-frame clones, not every one. The data show millions of clones, just over 90% seen once. Sequencing input: naive CD4+ T cells from PBMCs. The receptors originated from a man between 18 and 29 years old in good health. Some clones in this sample may be carry-over from other donors' samples. Both conserved end residues are part of each CDR3. Each record gives: J gene, V gene, D gene, clone size, CDR3 DNA, CDR3 protein. The D gene is left open where the match is weak. A row's size may be missing; if present it is once, few, many or a size class.

J gene: TRBJ2-7; V gene: TRBV6-5; D gene: TRBD1; clone size: -; CDR3 DNA: TGTGCCAGCAGTTTGACAGGGTCCCCCTACGAGCAGTACTTC; CDR3 protein: CASSLTGSPYEQYF
J gene: TRBJ2-4; V gene: TRBV7-9; D gene: TRBD1; clone size: -; CDR3 DNA: TGTGCCAGCAGCCAGAGACAGGGAACCCAAAACATTCAGTACTTC; CDR3 protein: CASSQRQGTQNIQYF
J gene: TRBJ1-3; V gene: TRBV6-1; D gene: -; clone size: -; CDR3 DNA: TGTGCCAGCAGTGAAGTCCGAAACACCATATATTTT; CDR3 protein: CASSEVRNTIYF
J gene: TRBJ2-7; V gene: TRBV7-2; D gene: -; clone size: -; CDR3 DNA: TGTGCCAGCAGCTTACAGGGCGGCGAGCAGTACTTC; CDR3 protein: CASSLQGGEQYF
J gene: TRBJ2-3; V gene: TRBV9; D gene: -; clone size: -; CDR3 DNA: TGTGCCAGCAGCGTAGTCCCGGGAAGCACAGATACGCAGTATTTT; CDR3 protein: CASSVVPGSTDTQYF
J gene: TRBJ1-2; V gene: TRBV28; D gene: TRBD1; clone size: -; CDR3 DNA: TGTGCCAGCTCCTCAGGGGGTGGCTATGGCTACACCTTC; CDR3 protein: CASSSGGGYGYTF
J gene: TRBJ1-4; V gene: TRBV7-9; D gene: TRBD1; clone size: -; CDR3 DNA: TGTGCCAGCACCCTTCGACAGGGGATGAATGAAAAACTGTTTTTT; CDR3 protein: CASTLRQGMNEKLFF
J gene: TRBJ1-4; V gene: TRBV6-1; D gene: -; clone size: few; CDR3 DNA: TGTGCCAGCAGTGGTGGTGGACGGTCTAATGAAAAACTGTTTTTT; CDR3 protein: CASSGGGRSNEKLFF
J gene: TRBJ2-5; V gene: TRBV7-7; D gene: -; clone size: -; CDR3 DNA: TGTGCCAGCAGCCCAACGGTAGGGTCTGGGACCCAGTACTTC; CDR3 protein: CASSPTVGSGTQYF
J gene: TRBJ1-3; V gene: TRBV9; D gene: -; clone size: -; CDR3 DNA: TGTGCCAGCAGCGTATGGTACTCTGGAAACACCATATATTTT; CDR3 protein: CASSVWYSGNTIYF
J gene: TRBJ2-4; V gene: TRBV5-4; D gene: TRBD2; clone size: -; CDR3 DNA: TGTGCCAGCAGCCGGGGAGGGGCCCGGGGGTCCGAAAACATTCAGTACTTC; CDR3 protein: CASSRGGARGSENIQYF
J gene: TRBJ2-4; V gene: TRBV6-6; D gene: TRBD1; clone size: -; CDR3 DNA: TGTGCCAGCAGTAGGGGACAGGGAGTAGTAAGCATTCAGTACTTC; CDR3 protein: CASSRGQGVVSIQYF
J gene: TRBJ1-1; V gene: TRBV19; D gene: -; clone size: -; CDR3 DNA: TGTGCCAGCACACAGTTCGAGGCCTTGAACACTGAAGCTTTCTTT; CDR3 protein: CASTQFEALNTEAFF
J gene: TRBJ1-1; V gene: TRBV29-1; D gene: -; clone size: once; CDR3 DNA: TGCAGCGTCGCGAAAGTGGACTTTAACACTGAAGCTTTCTTT; CDR3 protein: CSVAKVDFNTEAFF
J gene: TRBJ1-5; V gene: TRBV19; D gene: -; clone size: -; CDR3 DNA: TGTGCCAGTAGAAAAAACATAGGGACGGGTGATCAGCCCCAGCATTTT; CDR3 protein: CASRKNIGTGDQPQHF
J gene: TRBJ1-2; V gene: TRBV28; D gene: -; clone size: -; CDR3 DNA: TGTGCCAGCAGAAGTACAGGTTCTGGGGGCTACACCTTC; CDR3 protein: CASRSTGSGGYTF
J gene: TRBJ1-4; V gene: TRBV5-6; D gene: -; clone size: -; CDR3 DNA: TGTGCCAGCAGCTTGGATGGGGCTAATGAAAAACTGTTTTTT; CDR3 protein: CASSLDGANEKLFF
J gene: TRBJ1-1; V gene: TRBV6-5; D gene: TRBD1; clone size: few; CDR3 DNA: TGTGCCAGCAGTTACTGGACAGGGCAGAACACTGAAGCTTTCTTT; CDR3 protein: CASSYWTGQNTEAFF
J gene: TRBJ1-1; V gene: TRBV2; D gene: -; clone size: few; CDR3 DNA: TGTGCCAGCAGTGAAGAATCTGAAGCTTTCTTT; CDR3 protein: CASSEESEAFF
J gene: TRBJ2-7; V gene: TRBV4-2; D gene: TRBD2; clone size: -; CDR3 DNA: TGTGCCAGCAGAGACGGGACTAGCACGTTCCACGAGCAGTACTTC; CDR3 protein: CASRDGTSTFHEQYF
J gene: TRBJ2-1; V gene: TRBV11-2; D gene: -; clone size: -; CDR3 DNA: TGTGCCAGCAGCTTAGTGGATGAGCAGTTCTTC; CDR3 protein: CASSLVDEQFF
J gene: TRBJ1-6; V gene: TRBV7-6; D gene: -; clone size: -; CDR3 DNA: TGTGCCAGCAGCGTCCGGGACAACAATTCACCCCTCCACTTT; CDR3 protein: CASSVRDNNSPLHF
J gene: TRBJ2-5; V gene: TRBV7-9; D gene: -; clone size: -; CDR3 DNA: TGTGCCAGCACGGGAAGAGCGGGAGAGACCCAGTACTTC; CDR3 protein: CASTGRAGETQYF
J gene: TRBJ2-2; V gene: TRBV11-2; D gene: TRBD2; clone size: -; CDR3 DNA: TGTGCCAGCAGGGGACTAGTAACTACCGGGGAGCTGTTTTTT; CDR3 protein: CASRGLVTTGELFF
J gene: TRBJ2-3; V gene: TRBV28; D gene: -; clone size: -; CDR3 DNA: TGTGCCAGCAGTTTCATGGGGGCCTCTTTGGCAGATACGCAGTATTTT; CDR3 protein: CASSFMGASLADTQYF
J gene: TRBJ1-4; V gene: TRBV15; D gene: -; clone size: -; CDR3 DNA: TGTGCCACCACCAAGGAAAGGGAAAAACTGTTTTTT; CDR3 protein: CATTKEREKLFF
J gene: TRBJ2-3; V gene: TRBV5-6; D gene: TRBD2; clone size: -; CDR3 DNA: TGTGCCAGCAGGACTAGCGAGGGGACAGATACGCAGTATTTT; CDR3 protein: CASRTSEGTDTQYF
J gene: TRBJ1-5; V gene: TRBV10-3; D gene: -; clone size: once; CDR3 DNA: TGTGCCATCAGTCCTGGACAGCAACCTTATCAGCCCCAGCATTTT; CDR3 protein: CAISPGQQPYQPQHF
J gene: TRBJ2-2; V gene: TRBV6-5; D gene: TRBD2; clone size: -; CDR3 DNA: TGTGCCAGCAGGGGTAGCGGGAGGAACGGGGAGCTGTTTTTT; CDR3 protein: CASRGSGRNGELFF
J gene: TRBJ2-7; V gene: TRBV28; D gene: TRBD1; clone size: -; CDR3 DNA: TGTGCCAGCAGAACCGGCGGACAGGGTCACGAGCAGTACTTC; CDR3 protein: CASRTGGQGHEQYF
J gene: TRBJ1-3; V gene: TRBV7-9; D gene: -; clone size: -; CDR3 DNA: TGTGCCAGCAGCCTGGGACGGAGCTCTGGAAACACCATATATTTT; CDR3 protein: CASSLGRSSGNTIYF
J gene: TRBJ1-1; V gene: TRBV20-1; D gene: -; clone size: -; CDR3 DNA: TGCAGTGCTAGATTCACTGAAGCTTTCTTT; CDR3 protein: CSARFTEAFF
J gene: TRBJ1-3; V gene: TRBV28; D gene: -; clone size: -; CDR3 DNA: TGTGCCAGCAGCACGACAGGTCAGGGGAACACCATATATTTT; CDR3 protein: CASSTTGQGNTIYF
J gene: TRBJ1-5; V gene: TRBV4-3; D gene: -; clone size: few; CDR3 DNA: TGCGCCAGCAGCCAAGATCGGGCGTACAATCAGCCCCAGCATTTT; CDR3 protein: CASSQDRAYNQPQHF
J gene: TRBJ2-1; V gene: TRBV19; D gene: TRBD1; clone size: -; CDR3 DNA: TGTGCCAGTAGTATAGGACAGGGATTTAGAGAGCAGTTCTTC; CDR3 protein: CASSIGQGFREQFF
J gene: TRBJ2-5; V gene: TRBV7-2; D gene: -; clone size: -; CDR3 DNA: TGTGCCAGCAGCTTTCCTAGGACAGAAGAGACCCAGTACTTC; CDR3 protein: CASSFPRTEETQYF
J gene: TRBJ2-2; V gene: TRBV4-2; D gene: TRBD2; clone size: -; CDR3 DNA: TGTGCCAGCAGCCGCGGCGGGAGTGAGGGGGAGCTGTTTTTT; CDR3 protein: CASSRGGSEGELFF
J gene: TRBJ2-5; V gene: TRBV5-1; D gene: TRBD1; clone size: -; CDR3 DNA: TGCGCCAGCACCCGTGAGGGGGCCGGGGAGACCCAGTACTTC; CDR3 protein: CASTREGAGETQYF
J gene: TRBJ1-1; V gene: TRBV18; D gene: -; clone size: -; CDR3 DNA: TGTGCCAGCTCACAGACCGGGAAGACTGAAGCTTTCTTT; CDR3 protein: CASSQTGKTEAFF
J gene: TRBJ2-5; V gene: TRBV7-3; D gene: -; clone size: once; CDR3 DNA: TGTGCCAGCAGCCGGGAGGACAGAGAGACCCAGTACTTC; CDR3 protein: CASSREDRETQYF
J gene: TRBJ1-2; V gene: TRBV9; D gene: TRBD1; clone size: -; CDR3 DNA: TGTGCCAGCAGCGTAGACCCCGGGACAGTGGGCTATGGCTACACCTTC; CDR3 protein: CASSVDPGTVGYGYTF